This T cell receptor (beta chain) was sequenced in a study of T cells in localized non-small cell lung cancer. Remarks on this clone: Its antigen is as yet unknown.

Measured with immunoSEQ multiplex PCR; TCRdb has only the in-frame clones, and not every one. The data contain about 17,000 clones, over 70% of them singletons. Study conclusions and caveats: Tumor samples were not multi-region, leaving intratumor heterogeneity unexcluded. It was uninvolved adjacent lung that showed the highest T cell clonality, exceeding tumor. Adjacent lung exhibited a median of around 60 among the 100 most abundant tumor clones.

CDR3 length: 15 amino acids. V gave up 1 base and J gave up 4 bases, with 13 bases separating them. Germline lookup yields CDR1 MNHNS and CDR2 SASEGT. V usage is TRBV6-1 and J usage is TRBJ1-2, with a tentative D call TRBD1 (6 bases). This TCR derives from a male donor aged 60 or older with stage III lung adenocarcinoma. The input for sequencing was peripheral blood, taken before any cancer treatment. CDR3 DNA: TGTGCCAGCAGTGAAGAGTGGGACACGGGCTATGGCTACACCTTC. This gives the protein CASSEEWDTGYGYTF.